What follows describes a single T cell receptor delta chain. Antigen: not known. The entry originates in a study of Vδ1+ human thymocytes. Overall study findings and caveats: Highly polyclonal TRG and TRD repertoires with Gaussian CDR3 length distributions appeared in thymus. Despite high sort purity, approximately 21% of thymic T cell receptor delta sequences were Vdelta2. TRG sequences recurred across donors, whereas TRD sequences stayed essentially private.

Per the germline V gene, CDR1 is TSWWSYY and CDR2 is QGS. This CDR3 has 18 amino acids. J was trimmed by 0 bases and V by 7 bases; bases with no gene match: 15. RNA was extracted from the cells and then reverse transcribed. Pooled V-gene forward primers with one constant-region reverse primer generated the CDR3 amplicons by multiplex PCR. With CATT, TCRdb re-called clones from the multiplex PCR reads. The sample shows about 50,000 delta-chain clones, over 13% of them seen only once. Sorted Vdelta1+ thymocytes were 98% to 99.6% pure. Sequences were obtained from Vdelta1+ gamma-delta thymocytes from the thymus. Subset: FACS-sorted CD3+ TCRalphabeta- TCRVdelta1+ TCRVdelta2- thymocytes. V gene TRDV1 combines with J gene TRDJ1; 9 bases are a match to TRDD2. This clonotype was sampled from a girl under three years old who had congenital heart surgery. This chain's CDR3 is CALAFLRSGGCDTDKLIF. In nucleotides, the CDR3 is TGTGCTCTTGCCTTCCTACGCTCCGGGGGATGCGACACCGATAAACTCATCTTT.